These T cell receptor beta chains were read from a single sample in a study of CD8 T cells in Susac syndrome. One entry per CDR3 protein, called by TCRdb with MiXCR from the immunoSEQ multiplex PCR reads. The sample has 100,000 to 150,000 distinct CDR3 sequences; about 95% are singletons. Material: CD4+ T cells from PBMCs. All receptors derive from a human donor in good health. Both conserved end residues are trimmed from each CDR3. A D gene is named only where the DNA matches it firmly. Clone size, where shown, is once, few, many, or a class for clones that have expanded.

V gene: TRBV19
J gene: TRBJ2-5
D gene: TRBD1
clone size: once
CDR3 protein: ASSAYRGTVQETQY

V gene: TRBV28
J gene: TRBJ2-7
D gene: -
clone size: -
CDR3 protein: ASSLGLHSRYEQY

V gene: TRBV9
J gene: TRBJ2-5
D gene: TRBD2
clone size: once
CDR3 protein: ASSAQPLSGTETQY

V gene: TRBV20-1
J gene: TRBJ2-1
D gene: TRBD2
clone size: -
CDR3 protein: SALLTAGSNEQF

V gene: TRBV7-2
J gene: TRBJ1-2
D gene: TRBD1
clone size: once
CDR3 protein: ASSAASGTGAWGYT

V gene: TRBV23-1
J gene: TRBJ1-5
D gene: TRBD1
clone size: -
CDR3 protein: ASSQFRDSGQPQH

V gene: TRBV10-3
J gene: TRBJ2-1
D gene: -
clone size: -
CDR3 protein: AISELAVNEQF

V gene: TRBV9
J gene: TRBJ2-1
D gene: -
clone size: -
CDR3 protein: ASSVVGLPYNEQF

V gene: TRBV5-1
J gene: TRBJ2-2
D gene: -
clone size: -
CDR3 protein: ASSLAAGTTNTGELF

V gene: TRBV24-1
J gene: TRBJ2-1
D gene: TRBD2
clone size: once
CDR3 protein: ATSTSDEQF

V gene: TRBV23-1
J gene: TRBJ1-5
D gene: -
clone size: -
CDR3 protein: ASTGVIWRNQPQH

V gene: TRBV14
J gene: TRBJ1-1
D gene: -
clone size: -
CDR3 protein: ASSHYRETEAF

V gene: TRBV4-1
J gene: TRBJ1-1
D gene: TRBD1
clone size: -
CDR3 protein: ASSPRDRVGTEAF

V gene: TRBV2
J gene: TRBJ2-4
D gene: TRBD2
clone size: -
CDR3 protein: ASSEGASGRAIDIQY

V gene: TRBV3-1
J gene: TRBJ1-2
D gene: TRBD1
clone size: few
CDR3 protein: ASSQGQGYGYT

V gene: TRBV10-3
J gene: TRBJ1-1
D gene: -
clone size: -
CDR3 protein: AISDPNSPNTEAF

V gene: TRBV7-8
J gene: TRBJ2-7
D gene: -
clone size: few
CDR3 protein: ASSLGGFSYEQY

V gene: TRBV28
J gene: TRBJ2-5
D gene: -
clone size: -
CDR3 protein: ASSLPGWSETQY

V gene: TRBV28
J gene: TRBJ2-7
D gene: TRBD1
clone size: -
CDR3 protein: ASSLTGASYEQY

V gene: TRBV29-1
J gene: TRBJ2-1
D gene: -
clone size: -
CDR3 protein: SLSGHSTYNEQF

V gene: TRBV7-2
J gene: TRBJ2-5
D gene: TRBD1
clone size: -
CDR3 protein: ASSSGQGERETQY

V gene: TRBV7-8
J gene: TRBJ1-3
D gene: -
clone size: -
CDR3 protein: ASSLKGHQSSGNTIY

V gene: TRBV12-3/TRBV12-4
J gene: TRBJ1-5
D gene: -
clone size: -
CDR3 protein: ASSSTEKKQPQH

V gene: TRBV2
J gene: TRBJ2-3
D gene: TRBD2
clone size: few
CDR3 protein: ASRLAGGSDTQY

V gene: TRBV18
J gene: TRBJ1-1
D gene: -
clone size: -
CDR3 protein: ASSPLGEAF

V gene: TRBV7-9
J gene: TRBJ2-3
D gene: -
clone size: -
CDR3 protein: ASGPWRTDTQY

V gene: TRBV29-1
J gene: TRBJ2-1
D gene: -
clone size: -
CDR3 protein: SVEASAYREQF

V gene: TRBV7-2
J gene: TRBJ2-1
D gene: TRBD2
clone size: -
CDR3 protein: ASSQRGLRYNEQF

V gene: TRBV2
J gene: TRBJ2-2
D gene: -
clone size: -
CDR3 protein: ASSDRQGTGELF

V gene: TRBV19
J gene: TRBJ1-5
D gene: -
clone size: -
CDR3 protein: ASDRALSNQPQH

V gene: TRBV29-1
J gene: TRBJ1-2
D gene: -
clone size: -
CDR3 protein: SVEDRRGNYGYT

V gene: TRBV28
J gene: TRBJ2-7
D gene: TRBD1
clone size: -
CDR3 protein: ASSLQGAKEQY

V gene: TRBV3-1
J gene: TRBJ2-2
D gene: TRBD2
clone size: -
CDR3 protein: ASSPAGGWGGTGELF

V gene: TRBV3-1
J gene: TRBJ2-7
D gene: -
clone size: -
CDR3 protein: ASSHGLEQY

V gene: TRBV6-1
J gene: TRBJ2-5
D gene: TRBD2
clone size: once
CDR3 protein: ASSEAPAGGSETQY

V gene: TRBV14
J gene: TRBJ2-5
D gene: -
clone size: -
CDR3 protein: ASSQVGREETQY

V gene: TRBV30
J gene: TRBJ1-2
D gene: -
clone size: -
CDR3 protein: AWSANYGYT

V gene: TRBV6-5
J gene: TRBJ1-5
D gene: -
clone size: -
CDR3 protein: ASSYSSNQPQH

V gene: TRBV6-1
J gene: TRBJ2-3
D gene: TRBD2
clone size: -
CDR3 protein: ASRSTSGWLDTQY

V gene: TRBV18
J gene: TRBJ2-7
D gene: -
clone size: -
CDR3 protein: ASSDTGSYEQY

V gene: TRBV29-1
J gene: TRBJ2-1
D gene: TRBD2
clone size: -
CDR3 protein: SGSGRHREQF

V gene: TRBV3-1
J gene: TRBJ2-5
D gene: -
clone size: -
CDR3 protein: ASARGRETQY

V gene: TRBV12-3/TRBV12-4
J gene: TRBJ2-7
D gene: TRBD1
clone size: -
CDR3 protein: ASTGAHEQY

V gene: TRBV27
J gene: TRBJ2-3
D gene: -
clone size: -
CDR3 protein: ASSLRGRLTDTQY

V gene: TRBV30
J gene: TRBJ1-4
D gene: -
clone size: -
CDR3 protein: ASTTQIGEKLF

V gene: TRBV27
J gene: TRBJ1-5
D gene: -
clone size: -
CDR3 protein: ASSSRGMNQPQH

V gene: TRBV2
J gene: TRBJ2-3
D gene: -
clone size: -
CDR3 protein: ASSEGTRPADTQY

V gene: TRBV3-1
J gene: TRBJ2-4
D gene: -
clone size: -
CDR3 protein: ASSQDQGIQY

V gene: TRBV28
J gene: TRBJ2-1
D gene: TRBD2
clone size: -
CDR3 protein: ASSLGLAGENEQF